Following are 18 T cell receptor beta chains from one sample sequenced in a study of T-cell reconstitution after alpha-beta-depleted transplantation in children. Unique molecular identifiers were used to barcode this TCRbeta library. TCRdb analysed the PCR reads with MiXCR anew, one entry per CDR3 protein. The sample yields about 980,000 distinct CDR3 sequences, about 31% seen once. The starting material was PBMCs, mostly from graft donor cells, obtained 360 days after TCRalphabeta/CD19-depleted stem cell transplant. The receptor set was obtained from a boy less than two years old who had a stem cell transplant for SCID, so the T cells may come from the graft donor.

The chain uses TRBV20-1 and TRBJ2-7; 8 nucleotides line up with TRBD1. Germline values: CDR1 DFQATT, CDR2 SNEGSKA (reference sequence). This CDR3 has 15 residues. The J segment lost 4 bases and the V segment lost 3 bases, leaving 11 bases of the junction unmatched. CDR3 in amino acids: CSARTRDRTLYEQYF. The CDR3 DNA reads TGCAGTGCTAGGACCCGGGACAGGACATTGTACGAGCAGTACTTC.

This chain uses TRBV9 with TRBJ2-3; 7 nucleotides agree with TRBD2. Germline V gene lookup returns CDR1 SGDLS and CDR2 YYNGEE. V trimming: 4 bases; J trimming: 2 bases; junction bases outside the gene matches: 7. There are 15 residues in the CDR3. This CDR3 reads CASSSREGLTDTQYF. For the CDR3, the DNA is TGTGCCAGCAGCTCCAGGGAGGGCCTCACAGATACGCAGTATTTT.

The table lists this clonotype with a few counts. The chain is built from TRBV29-1 and TRBJ2-7, with D unresolved. CDR1 SQVTM and CDR2 ANQGSEA come from the germline V gene. This CDR3 spans 14 amino acids. Trimming took off 1 base at V and 0 bases at J, with 10 bases between the two ends. The CDR3 reads CSVEGVGISYEQYF. In nucleotides, the CDR3 is TGCAGCGTTGAAGGGGTCGGAATCTCCTACGAGCAGTACTTC.

The CDR3 region is CASRPTGRGSGYTF. The CDR3 DNA reads TGTGCCAGCAGACCCACAGGAAGGGGGTCTGGCTACACCTTC. This chain links TRBV6-1 with TRBJ1-2, with a weak D call TRBD1 (6 bases). Per the germline V gene, CDR1 is MNHNS and CDR2 is SASEGT. The CDR3 loop spans 14 amino acids. V was cut by 6 bases and J by 7 bases, with 18 bases left in between.

This clonotype was observed a handful of times. The V gene is TRBV12-3 or TRBV12-4, the J gene TRBJ2-7; no definite D call. V dropped 3 bases and J dropped 3 bases, with 12 bases sitting between them. The CDR3 covers 14 residues. The CDR3 nucleotides read TGTGCCAGCAGTTTTAGACCGGACCGCTACGAGCAGTACTTC. Translated, it gives CASSFRPDRYEQYF.

The CDR3 is CASSLRAEIQTEAFF. Here the CDR3 DNA reads TGCGCCAGCAGCTTGAGGGCCGAGATTCAAACTGAAGCTTTCTTT. The J gene is TRBJ1-1, the V gene TRBV5-1; no firm D call. The CDR3 is 15 residues long. The V gene's germline CDR1 is SGHRS and CDR2 YFSETQ. The V end lost 1 base, the J end lost 5 bases, and 15 bases lay between the germline ends.

This chain joins TRBV20-1 and TRBJ1-1; 9 positions agree with TRBD1. The trim removed 0 bases at V and 1 base at J, leaving 3 bases unmatched. The germline gives CDR1 DFQATT, CDR2 SNEGSKA (reference sequence). This CDR3 contains 15 residues. The DNA of the CDR3 is TGCAGTGCTAGAGAGAGACAGGGGGAGAACACTGAAGCTTTCTTT. Encoded protein: CSARERQGENTEAFF.

Remarks on this clonotype: One junction end disagrees with the germline gene, perhaps due to a read error. The chain has TRBV15 and TRBJ1-4, with D possibly TRBD1 on 6 matching bases. There are 14 residues in the CDR3. The germline V gene encodes CDR1 LNHNV and CDR2 YYDKDF (reference sequence). The CDR3 reads CATGRDRLNEKLFF. DNA for the CDR3: TGTGCCACCGGCAGAGACAGGTTGAATGAAAAACTGTTTTTT.

This chain joins TRBV10-3 and TRBJ2-7, with 8 bases identical to TRBD1. Germline V gives CDR1 ENHRY, CDR2 SYGVKD. CDR3 size: 13 residues. V trimming: 10 bases; J trimming: 1 base; junction bases outside the gene matches: 6. The CDR3 protein is CATRQGISYEQYF. For the CDR3, the DNA is TGTGCCACCCGACAGGGGATTTCCTACGAGCAGTACTTC.

This clonotype was seen only a few times. V is TRBV12-3 or TRBV12-4 and J is TRBJ2-7; tentatively, D is TRBD2 (7 bases). The CDR3 is 15 amino acids. Trimming left V 6 bases short and J 7 bases short, with 22 bases between. The DNA of the CDR3 is TGTGCCAGCAGCTACAGGGAGGGGCCCCCATGGGAGCAGTACTTC. Protein: CASSYREGPPWEQYF.

This clonotype was seen only a few times. This chain connects TRBV6-6 to TRBJ1-4; D is ambiguous. The CDR3 is 10 residues long. V shed 6 bases and J shed 12 bases, with 8 bases lying between them. Germline V lookup: CDR1 MNHNY, CDR2 SVGAGI (reference sequence). The CDR3 sequence: CASRSGELFF. The CDR3, as DNA: TGTGCCAGCAGAAGCGGGGAACTGTTTTTT.

The chain links TRBV20-1 to TRBJ2-7, with D perhaps matching TRBD1 (5 bases). V dropped 3 bases and J dropped 7 bases, with 13 bases sitting between them. Germline V CDR1 and CDR2: DFQATT, SNEGSKA (reference sequence). This CDR3 spans 12 amino acids. CDR3 residues: CSASGRAREQYF. The CDR3 nucleotides read TGCAGTGCTAGTGGCAGGGCGAGGGAGCAGTACTTC.

The rearrangement joins TRBV4-3 to TRBJ2-7, with 9 nucleotides matching TRBD1. Germline CDR1 is LGHNA and CDR2 is YSLEER. Trimming at V came to 10 bases and at J to 2 bases, leaving 12 bases not matched to a gene. There are 15 residues in the CDR3. DNA for the CDR3: TGCGCCATCGATGGCCGGGACAGGGCAACCTACGAGCAGTACTTC. This codes for CAIDGRDRATYEQYF.

This chain uses TRBV20-1 with TRBJ2-7, with TRBD2 identical over 7 bases. The CDR3 has 12 residues. Germline V gene lookup returns CDR1 DFQATT and CDR2 SNEGSKA (reference sequence). Losses at the gene ends were 5 bases for V and 4 bases for J; bases not matched to a gene: 5. The CDR3 sequence: CSARMGGYEQYF. The CDR3 DNA reads TGCAGTGCTCGCATGGGGGGGTACGAGCAGTACTTC.

V is TRBV12-3 or TRBV12-4 and J is TRBJ2-3; maybe TRBD2 (5 bases). This CDR3 has 14 residues. Deletions cut 6 bases from V and 3 bases from J, with 13 bases between. The CDR3 sequence is CASRPDWDTDTQYF. In DNA, the CDR3 is TGTGCCAGCAGACCGGACTGGGATACAGATACGCAGTATTTT.

The rearrangement joins TRBV10-3 to TRBJ2-1, with D possibly matching TRBD2 (5 bases). The CDR3 is made up of 14 amino acids. Trimming took 10 bases from V and 2 from J, leaving 15 bases between them. Germline lookup yields CDR1 ENHRY and CDR2 SYGVKD. Here the CDR3 reads CATQTPRAYNEQFF. In nucleotides, the CDR3 is TGTGCCACACAGACCCCGAGGGCCTACAATGAGCAGTTCTTC.

The V and J genes are TRBV7-2 and TRBJ2-1; 12 bases fit TRBD2. Trimming at V came to 1 base and at J to 7 bases, leaving 5 bases not matched to a gene. There are 16 residues in the CDR3. The germline CDR1 and CDR2 sequences are SGHTA and FQGNSA. CDR3 bases: TGTGCCAGCAGCTTAGTTGAACTAGCGGGGGGTAATGAGCAGTTCTTC. Translating it yields CASSLVELAGGNEQFF.

The chain is built from TRBV6-5 and TRBJ1-6; weak D call: TRBD1 (5 bases). Germline-derived CDR1 and CDR2 are MNHEY and SVGAGI. The CDR3 runs to 15 residues. Trimming stripped 0 bases from V and 7 bases from J, with 10 bases between. The DNA of the CDR3 is TGTGCCAGCAGTTACTCGAAGACAGCCAATTCACCCCTCCACTTT. Translation gives CASSYSKTANSPLHF.